The 27 T cell receptor beta chains below come from one sample, sequenced in a study of shared clonotypes between healthy human individuals. CD45RO-negative, CCR7-positively selected cells formed the naive CD8 fraction, excluding terminally differentiated effector memory CD45RA+ cells. Repertoires were generated with immunoSEQ multiplex PCR, while TCRdb's copy carries only in-frame clones and drops some. The profile covers around 2,000,000 clones, with about 95% appearing a single time and roughly 1% taken by the ten largest. The sample comprised naive CD8+ T cells sorted from blood. The receptors here all came from a man between 18 and 29 years old in good health.

The rearrangement joins TRBV19 to TRBJ2-6, with D unclear. CDR3 length equals 15 residues. Trimming shortened V by 7 bases and J by 0 bases, and 10 bases separated the two germline ends. CDR1 and CDR2 (germline): LNHDA, SQIVND (reference sequence). The CDR3 bases are TGTGCCAGTATGGGTAGATACTCTGGGGCCAACGTCCTGACTTTC. Amino acid sequence: CASMGRYSGANVLTF.

This rearrangement joins TRBV6-5 to TRBJ2-7; possibly TRBD2 for D (5 bases). V was trimmed by 0 bases and J by 5 bases, leaving 14 bases between them. CDR3 length: 15 residues. CDR1 and CDR2 from the germline V gene are MNHEY and SVGAGI. The DNA of the CDR3 is TGTGCCAGCAGTTACTCCTTGGGAGTTTTGAACGAGCAGTACTTC. Translated, it gives CASSYSLGVLNEQYF.

The V call is TRBV7-6, the J call TRBJ2-5; 8 positions agree with TRBD1. Germline V gene data show CDR1 as SGHVS and CDR2 as FNYEAQ. V was pared by 5 bases and J by 5 bases, with 4 bases of the junction left unmatched. The CDR3 spans 13 residues. CDR3 loop: CASSHTGGETQYF. The CDR3, as DNA: TGTGCCAGCAGCCACACAGGGGGTGAGACCCAGTACTTC.

This sequence joins TRBV7-2 and TRBJ2-3; weak D call: TRBD2 (5 bases). The germline V gene encodes CDR1 SGHTA and CDR2 FQGNSA. The CDR3 contains 14 residues. Trimming pared 5 bases from V and 6 bases from J, leaving 15 bases between. The CDR3 reads CASSPRGGLDTQYF. The CDR3 nucleotides are TGTGCCAGCAGCCCCAGAGGCGGGCTTGATACGCAGTATTTT.

The rearrangement uses TRBV30 and TRBJ1-2; D is unclear. CDR1 is GTSNPN, CDR2 SVGIG, per germline (reference sequence). V lost 2 bases to trimming and J lost 7 bases, with 23 bases between them. The CDR3 totals 16 residues. DNA of the CDR3: TGTGCCTGGAGTCCCCACCCGGGCGAAGGTTTTGGTGGCTACACCTTC. It codes for CAWSPHPGEGFGGYTF.

The genes are TRBV4-1 and TRBJ2-7; D possibly corresponds to TRBD2 (5 bases). Deletions cut 3 bases from V and 5 bases from J, with 20 bases between. The CDR3 is made up of 16 amino acids. Germline V gene sequence: CDR1 MGHRA, CDR2 YSYEKL. CDR3 bases: TGCGCCAGCAGCCAGGAGATACCCGGACTGGTCGACGAGCAGTACTTC. Residues: CASSQEIPGLVDEQYF.

The chain uses TRBV7-9 and TRBJ2-1; D unresolved. Germline CDR1 reads SEHNR; CDR2 reads FQNEAQ (reference sequence). Trimming pared 6 bases from V and 0 bases from J, leaving 9 bases between. The CDR3 runs to 14 residues. The DNA of the CDR3 is TGTGCCAGCAGGAGGATTAGCTCCTACAATGAGCAGTTCTTC. This codes for CASRRISSYNEQFF.

Notes on this clone: The same CDR3 also results from other DNA sequences found in this sample. The chain links TRBV9 to TRBJ2-7; D is possibly TRBD1 or TRBD2 (6 bases each). Trimming removed 0 bases at V and 5 bases at J, with 9 bases between. The CDR3 consists of 13 residues. Germline CDR1 and CDR2: SGDLS and YYNGEE. As DNA, the CDR3 is TGTGCCAGCAGCGTAGCTGGGGGGCACGAGCAGTACTTC. Translated: CASSVAGGHEQYF.

The chain recombines TRBV18 with TRBJ2-7; 10 bases are a match to TRBD1. V was clipped by 5 bases and J by 2 bases; unmatched bases: 6. This CDR3 contains 15 residues. Germline CDR1 is KGHSH and CDR2 is LQKENI. This chain's CDR3 is CASSAPGQGTYEQYF. The CDR3 region has the DNA TGTGCCAGCTCAGCCCCGGGACAGGGGACCTACGAGCAGTACTTC.

V gene TRBV9 combines with J gene TRBJ2-3; TRBD2 aligns across 7 bases. V trimming: 4 bases; J trimming: 6 bases; junction bases outside the gene matches: 8. Germline loops: CDR1 SGDLS, CDR2 YYNGEE. The CDR3 is 14 residues long. The CDR3 DNA is TGTGCCAGCAGCCCCCCCCCGGGAGGCGATACGCAGTATTTT. Translating gives CASSPPPGGDTQYF. The full variable domain, rest sourced from reference TRBV9 and TRBJ2-3, is DSGVTQTPKHLITATGQRVTLRCSPRSGDLSVYWYQQSLDQGLQFLIQYYNGEERAKGNILERFSAQQFPDLHSELNLSSLELGDSALYFCASSPPPGGDTQYFGPGTRLTVL.

The chain employs TRBV7-9 and TRBJ2-7, with unresolved D. V lost 4 bases and J 1 base, leaving 14 bases between the germline ends. The CDR3 is 15 residues long. The germline CDR1 and CDR2 sequences are SEHNR and FQNEAQ (reference sequence). CDR3 nucleotides: TGTGCCAGCAGCTCCGCCACCTCCAGTTCCTACGAGCAGTACTTC. Translated: CASSSATSSSYEQYF.

Concerning this clone itself: Within the sample, other DNA sequences also encode this same CDR3. The CDR3 region has the DNA TGTGCCAGCTCACCACCGACGGGGGAGGCTTTCTTT. Protein sequence: CASSPPTGEAFF. This chain joins TRBV18 and TRBJ1-1; possible D gene TRBD1, 5 bases. Germline assignment: CDR1 KGHSH and CDR2 LQKENI. The V end was cut by 0 bases, the J end by 11 bases, with 10 bases between. The CDR3 totals 12 residues.

Points on this clone: Other DNA sequences in the sample encode the same CDR3. The chain's CDR3 is CASSLDGTDTQYF. In DNA form, the CDR3 reads TGCGCCAGCAGCCTGGATGGGACAGATACGCAGTATTTT. The rearrangement joins TRBV5-1 to TRBJ2-3; the D is unclear. The CDR3 is 13 residues long. CDR1 is SGHRS and CDR2 is YFSETQ in the germline V gene. V lost 4 bases, J lost 3 bases, and 9 bases lay in between.

The rearrangement links TRBV4-3 to TRBJ1-1; D not resolved. CDR3 size: 14 residues. Trimming took off 2 bases at V and 5 bases at J, with 12 bases between the two ends. CDR1 and CDR2 (germline): LGHNA, YSLEER. In DNA, the CDR3 is TGCGCCAGCAGCCAAAGTTCAGTATATACTGAAGCTTTCTTT. Protein product: CASSQSSVYTEAFF.

Points on this clone: This sample also contains other DNA sequences that code for the same CDR3. The rearrangement uses TRBV27 and TRBJ2-5, with D possibly TRBD2 on 5 matching bases. Germline CDR1 MNHEY, CDR2 SMNVEV (reference sequence). CDR3 length: 11 amino acids. V dropped 4 bases and J dropped 7 bases, with 7 bases sitting between them. CDR3 sequence (DNA): TGTGCCAGCAGTTCCGGAGGGACCCAGTACTTC. This gives the protein CASSSGGTQYF.

Regarding this clone: Other DNA sequences within the sample encode an identical CDR3. This rearrangement joins TRBV15 to TRBJ2-1, with unresolved D. The CDR3 has 14 amino acids. Germline assignment: CDR1 LNHNV and CDR2 YYDKDF (reference sequence). Trimming shortened V by 1 base and J by 7 bases, and 11 bases separated the two germline ends. CDR3 sequence reads: CATSRVGLGNEQFF. For the CDR3, the DNA is TGTGCCACCAGCAGAGTCGGCCTGGGGAATGAGCAGTTCTTC.

On this clone itself: Other DNA variants within this sample encode the same CDR3. The V gene is TRBV28, the J gene TRBJ1-6; the D gene is possibly TRBD1 (5 bases). CDR3 length: 16 amino acids. Germline lookup yields CDR1 MDHEN and CDR2 SYDVKM. Trimming removed 1 base from V and 0 bases from J, with 7 bases in between. This chain's CDR3 is CASSLSGASYNSPLHF. As DNA, the CDR3 is TGTGCCAGCAGTTTATCCGGGGCCTCCTATAATTCACCCCTCCACTTT.

This chain uses TRBV6-1 with TRBJ1-1; D is uncertain. V shed 5 bases and J shed 1 base, with 8 bases lying between them. Germline V gene sequence: CDR1 MNHNS, CDR2 SASEGT. The CDR3 runs 13 residues. The CDR3 sequence: CASSLRENTEAFF. The CDR3 nucleotides are TGTGCCAGCAGTTTACGAGAGAACACTGAAGCTTTCTTT.

The V and J genes are TRBV18 and TRBJ2-3; 10 bases match TRBD2. This CDR3 has 18 amino acids. Germline V gene lookup returns CDR1 KGHSH and CDR2 LQKENI. V lost 2 bases, J lost 5 bases, and 13 bases stayed unmatched. CDR3 sequence (DNA): TGTGCCAGCTCACCAACTCGAGCTAGCGGGGGAGTGAGAGATACGCAGTATTTT. Residues: CASSPTRASGGVRDTQYF.

The gene calls are TRBV28 and TRBJ2-1; maybe TRBD1 (5 bases). The CDR3 sequence is 15 residues long. Germline CDR1 and CDR2: MDHEN and SYDVKM. V was trimmed by 3 bases and J by 5 bases, leaving 14 bases between them. The CDR3 protein is CASSLNPRGDNEQFF. The CDR3 DNA sequence: TGTGCCAGCAGTTTGAACCCTAGGGGTGACAATGAGCAGTTCTTC.

This clone appeared a single time. V is TRBV9 and J is TRBJ1-2; 7 bases agree with TRBD1. Germline V lookup: CDR1 SGDLS, CDR2 YYNGEE. After removal of 4 bases from V and 2 bases from J, the junction contained 8 bases not matched to a gene. The CDR3 extends over 15 amino acids. For the CDR3, the DNA is TGTGCCAGCAGCCCGAGTCCGGGACAGAACTATGGCTACACCTTC. Translation gives CASSPSPGQNYGYTF.

This clone was detected once. This sample includes further DNA sequences coding for the same CDR3. The chain has TRBV9 and TRBJ2-1; no clear D gene. CDR3 size: 12 residues. Germline V gene sequence: CDR1 SGDLS, CDR2 YYNGEE. Trimming removed 0 bases from V and 9 bases from J, with 7 bases in between. The DNA for the CDR3 is TGTGCCAGCAGCGTAGAGGGTGGTGAGCAGTTCTTC. Protein sequence: CASSVEGGEQFF.

The V gene is TRBV19, the J gene TRBJ1-5; 8 bases line up with TRBD1. From germline, CDR1 is LNHDA and CDR2 SQIVND (reference sequence). The CDR3 totals 14 residues. Trimming removed 3 bases from V and 7 bases from J; junction bases left unmatched: 5. The chain's CDR3 is CASSIQGAWQPQHF. Here the CDR3 DNA reads TGTGCCAGTAGTATCCAGGGGGCATGGCAGCCCCAGCATTTT.

The chain combines TRBV23-1 with TRBJ1-5; D gene unclear. TRBV23-1 is assigned to the ORF class and has an uncertain function. The CDR3 covers 9 residues. The CDR3 here is CPSHQPQHF. CDR3 DNA: TGCCCGTCCCATCAGCCCCAGCATTTT.

Remarks on this clone: Other DNA sequences within the sample encode an identical CDR3. The rearrangement uses TRBV27 and TRBJ2-7, with unresolved D. CDR1 is MNHEY and CDR2 is SMNVEV in the germline V gene (reference sequence). The CDR3 has 13 residues. Trimming pared 6 bases from V and 2 bases from J, leaving 11 bases between. The CDR3 is CASSFSPTYEQYF. The CDR3, as DNA: TGTGCCAGCAGCTTCAGTCCGACCTACGAGCAGTACTTC.

About this clone: This sample includes further DNA sequences coding for the same CDR3. The chain links TRBV27 to TRBJ2-1; no clear D. Germline CDR1 is MNHEY and CDR2 is SMNVEV (reference sequence). V was shortened by 5 bases and J by 0 bases, with 8 bases between the two germline ends. CDR3 size: 14 residues. The CDR3 spells CASSPLSSYNEQFF. The CDR3 coding sequence is TGTGCCAGCAGTCCCCTTTCCTCCTACAATGAGCAGTTCTTC.

The table lists this clone with a count of one. The chain combines TRBV5-5 with TRBJ1-6; D may be TRBD1 (6 bases). This CDR3 comprises 17 residues. V was trimmed by 4 bases and J by 0 bases, leaving 14 bases between them. CDR1 is SGHKS and CDR2 is YYEKEE in the germline V gene (reference sequence). The CDR3 loop reads CASSGPTGSSYNSPLHF. The CDR3, as DNA: TGTGCCAGCAGCGGACCGACAGGTAGCTCCTATAATTCACCCCTCCACTTT.